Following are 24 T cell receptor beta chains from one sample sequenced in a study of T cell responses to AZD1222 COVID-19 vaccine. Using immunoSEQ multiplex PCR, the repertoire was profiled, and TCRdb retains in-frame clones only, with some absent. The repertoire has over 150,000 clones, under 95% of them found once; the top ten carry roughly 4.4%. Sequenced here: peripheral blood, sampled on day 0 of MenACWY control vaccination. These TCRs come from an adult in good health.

CDR3 coding DNA: TGTGCCAGCAGTTTTAAGGGCGTGGGTGAGCAGTACTTC. Translation: CASSFKGVGEQYF. The chain combines TRBV12-3 or TRBV12-4 with TRBJ2-7, with unresolved D. With 3 bases removed from V and 7 bases from J, the gap between germline ends came to 13 bases. This CDR3 region has 13 residues.

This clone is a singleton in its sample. The CDR3, as DNA: TGTGCCACCAGCGGACCTACTAGCGGGTCTTACGAGCAGTACTTC. Protein sequence: CATSGPTSGSYEQYF. The genes are TRBV15 and TRBJ2-7; 9 positions agree with TRBD2. J gave up 4 bases and V 5 bases, and 9 bases lay outside the gene matches. The CDR3 is made up of 15 amino acids. The germline V gene encodes CDR1 LNHNV and CDR2 YYDKDF (reference sequence).

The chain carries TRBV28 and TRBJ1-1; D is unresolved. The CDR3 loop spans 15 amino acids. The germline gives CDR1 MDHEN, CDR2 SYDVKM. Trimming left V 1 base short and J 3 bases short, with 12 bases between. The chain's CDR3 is CASSLYRQLYTEAFF. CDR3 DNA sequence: TGTGCCAGCAGTTTATACCGACAACTCTACACTGAAGCTTTCTTT. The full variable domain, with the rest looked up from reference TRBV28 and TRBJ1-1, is DVKVTQSSRYLVKRTGEKVFLECVQDMDHENMFWYRQDPGLGLRLIYFSYDVKMKEKGDIPEGYSVSREKKERFSLILESASTNQTSMYLCASSLYRQLYTEAFFGQGTRLTVV.

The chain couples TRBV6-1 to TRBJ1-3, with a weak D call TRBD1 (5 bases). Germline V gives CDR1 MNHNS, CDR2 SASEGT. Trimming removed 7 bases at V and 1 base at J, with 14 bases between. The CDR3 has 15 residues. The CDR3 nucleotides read TGTGCCAGCATCGGCCGGGACCTATCTGGAAACACCATATATTTT. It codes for CASIGRDLSGNTIYF.

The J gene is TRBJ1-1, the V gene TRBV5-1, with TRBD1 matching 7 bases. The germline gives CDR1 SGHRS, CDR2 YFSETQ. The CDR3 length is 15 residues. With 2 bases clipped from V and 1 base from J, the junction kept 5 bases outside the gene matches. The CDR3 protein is CASSFTGTANTEAFF. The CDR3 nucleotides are TGCGCCAGCAGCTTCACCGGGACAGCGAACACTGAAGCTTTCTTT.

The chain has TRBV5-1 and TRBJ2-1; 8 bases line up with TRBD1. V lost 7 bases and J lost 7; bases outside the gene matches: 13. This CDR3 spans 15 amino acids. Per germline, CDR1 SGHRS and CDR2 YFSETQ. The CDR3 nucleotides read TGCGCCAGCCGGCGTCCAGGGGGCGTTTGGAATGAGCAGTTCTTC. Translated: CASRRPGGVWNEQFF.

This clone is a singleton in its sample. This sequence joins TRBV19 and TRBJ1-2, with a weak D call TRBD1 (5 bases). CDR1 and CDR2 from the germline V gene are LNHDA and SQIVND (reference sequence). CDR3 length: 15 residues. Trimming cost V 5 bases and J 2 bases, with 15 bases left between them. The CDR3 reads CASSSPGRSNYGYTF. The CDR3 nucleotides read TGTGCCAGTAGTTCCCCGGGACGGTCGAACTATGGCTACACCTTC.

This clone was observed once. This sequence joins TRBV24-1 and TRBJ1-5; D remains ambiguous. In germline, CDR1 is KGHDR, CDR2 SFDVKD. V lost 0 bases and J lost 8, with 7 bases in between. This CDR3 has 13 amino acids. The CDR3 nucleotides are TGTGCCACCAGTGATTTGAGTAGGGAGCCCCAGCATTTT. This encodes CATSDLSREPQHF.

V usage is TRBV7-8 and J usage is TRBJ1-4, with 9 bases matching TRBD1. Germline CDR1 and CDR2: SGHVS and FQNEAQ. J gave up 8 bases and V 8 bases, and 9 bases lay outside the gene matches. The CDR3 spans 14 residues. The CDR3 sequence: CASAPGTGREKLFF. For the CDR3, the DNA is TGTGCCAGCGCCCCGGGGACAGGGAGGGAAAAACTGTTTTTT.

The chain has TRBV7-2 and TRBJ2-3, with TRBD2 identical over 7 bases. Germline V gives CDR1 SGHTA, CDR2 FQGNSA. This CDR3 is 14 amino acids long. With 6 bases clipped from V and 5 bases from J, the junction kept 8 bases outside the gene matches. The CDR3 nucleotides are TGTGCCAGCAGTATGCGGTGGGGGGGAGATACGCAGTATTTT. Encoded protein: CASSMRWGGDTQYF.

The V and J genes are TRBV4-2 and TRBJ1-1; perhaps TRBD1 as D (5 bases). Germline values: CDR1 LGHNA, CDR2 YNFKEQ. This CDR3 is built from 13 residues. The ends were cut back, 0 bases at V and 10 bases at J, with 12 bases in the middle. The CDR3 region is CASSQDRQGVAFF. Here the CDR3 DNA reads TGTGCCAGCAGCCAAGATCGGCAGGGTGTAGCTTTCTTT.

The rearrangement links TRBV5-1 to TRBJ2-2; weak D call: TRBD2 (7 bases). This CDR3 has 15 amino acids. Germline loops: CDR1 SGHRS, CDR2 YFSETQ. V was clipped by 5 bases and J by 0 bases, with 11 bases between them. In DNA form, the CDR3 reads TGCGCCAGCAGGAGAGGGGGGGCGAACACCGGGGAGCTGTTTTTT. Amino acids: CASRRGGANTGELFF. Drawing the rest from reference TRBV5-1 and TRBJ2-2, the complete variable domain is KAGVTQTPRYLIKTRGQQVTLSCSPISGHRSVSWYQQTPGQGLQFLFEYFSETQRNKGNFPGRFSGRQFSNSRSEMNVSTLELGDSALYLCASRRGGANTGELFFGEGSRLTVL.

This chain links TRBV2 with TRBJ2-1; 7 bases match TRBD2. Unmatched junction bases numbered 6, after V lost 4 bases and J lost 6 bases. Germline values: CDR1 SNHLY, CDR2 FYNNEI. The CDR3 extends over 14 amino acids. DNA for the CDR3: TGTGCCAGCAGTGCCGGCGGGAGCGGCAATGAGCAGTTCTTC. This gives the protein CASSAGGSGNEQFF.

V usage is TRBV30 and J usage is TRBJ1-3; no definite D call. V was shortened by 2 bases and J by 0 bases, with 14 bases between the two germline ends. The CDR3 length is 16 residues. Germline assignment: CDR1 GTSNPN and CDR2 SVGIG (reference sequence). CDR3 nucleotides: TGTGCCTGGAGTCTCCAAAGCGTGAGCTCTGGAAACACCATATATTTT. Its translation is CAWSLQSVSSGNTIYF.

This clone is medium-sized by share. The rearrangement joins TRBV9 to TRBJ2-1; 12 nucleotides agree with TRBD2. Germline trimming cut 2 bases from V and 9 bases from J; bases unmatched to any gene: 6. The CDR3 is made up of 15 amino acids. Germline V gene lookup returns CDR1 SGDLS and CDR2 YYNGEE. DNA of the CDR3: TGTGCCAGCAGCGTGAGTGGACTAGCGGGATTTGAGCAGTTCTTC. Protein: CASSVSGLAGFEQFF. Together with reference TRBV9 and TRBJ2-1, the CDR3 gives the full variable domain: DSGVTQTPKHLITATGQRVTLRCSPRSGDLSVYWYQQSLDQGLQFLIQYYNGEERAKGNILERFSAQQFPDLHSELNLSSLELGDSALYFCASSVSGLAGFEQFFGPGTRLTVL.

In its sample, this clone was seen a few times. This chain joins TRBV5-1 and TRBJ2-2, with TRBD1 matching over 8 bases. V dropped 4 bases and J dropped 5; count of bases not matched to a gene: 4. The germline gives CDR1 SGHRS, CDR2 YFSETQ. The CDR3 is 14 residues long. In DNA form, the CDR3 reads TGCGCCAGCAGCCCTCGACAGGGGACCGGGGAGCTGTTTTTT. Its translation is CASSPRQGTGELFF.

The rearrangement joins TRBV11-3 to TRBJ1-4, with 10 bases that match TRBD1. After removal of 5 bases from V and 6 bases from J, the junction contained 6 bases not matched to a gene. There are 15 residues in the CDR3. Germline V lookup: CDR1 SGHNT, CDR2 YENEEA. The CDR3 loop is CASSPYGTGDEKLFF. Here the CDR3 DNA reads TGTGCCAGCAGCCCGTACGGGACAGGGGATGAAAAACTGTTTTTT.

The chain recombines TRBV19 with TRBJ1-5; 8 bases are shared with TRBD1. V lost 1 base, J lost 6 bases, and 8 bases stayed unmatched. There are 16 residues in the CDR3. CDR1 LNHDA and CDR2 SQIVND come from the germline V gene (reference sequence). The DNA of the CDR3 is TGTGCCAGTAGTATAGCTCCAGGGGGCACGGGTCAGCCCCAGCATTTT. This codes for CASSIAPGGTGQPQHF.

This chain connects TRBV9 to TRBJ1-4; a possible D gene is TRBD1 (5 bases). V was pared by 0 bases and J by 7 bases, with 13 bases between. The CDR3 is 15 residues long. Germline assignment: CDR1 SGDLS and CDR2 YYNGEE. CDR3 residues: CASSVGAGSGEKLFF. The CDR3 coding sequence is TGTGCCAGCAGCGTAGGCGCAGGGTCGGGTGAAAAACTGTTTTTT.

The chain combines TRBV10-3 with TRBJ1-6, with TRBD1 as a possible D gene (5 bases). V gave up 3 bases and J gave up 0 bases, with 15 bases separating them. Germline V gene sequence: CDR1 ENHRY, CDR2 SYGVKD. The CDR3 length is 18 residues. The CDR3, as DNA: TGTGCCATCAGTGACAGGACACAAGGGAGCTCCTATAATTCACCCCTCCACTTT. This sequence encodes CAISDRTQGSSYNSPLHF.

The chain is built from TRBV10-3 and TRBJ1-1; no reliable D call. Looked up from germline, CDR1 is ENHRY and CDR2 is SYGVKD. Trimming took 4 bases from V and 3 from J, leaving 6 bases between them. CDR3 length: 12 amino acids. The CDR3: CAISAEDTEAFF. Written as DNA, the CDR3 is TGTGCCATCAGTGCTGAGGACACTGAAGCTTTCTTT.

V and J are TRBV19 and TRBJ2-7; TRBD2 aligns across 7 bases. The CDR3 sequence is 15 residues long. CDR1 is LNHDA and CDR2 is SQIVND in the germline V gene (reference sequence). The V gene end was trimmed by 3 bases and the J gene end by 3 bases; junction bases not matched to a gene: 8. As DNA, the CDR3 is TGTGCCAGTAGTATGGGTGCTAGCGGTTTCTACGAGCAGTACTTC. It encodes CASSMGASGFYEQYF. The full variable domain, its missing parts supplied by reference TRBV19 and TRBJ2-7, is DGGITQSPKYLFRKEGQNVTLSCEQNLNHDAMYWYRQDPGQGLRLIYYSQIVNDFQKGDIAEGYSVSREKKESFPLTVTSAQKNPTAFYLCASSMGASGFYEQYFGPGTRLTVT.

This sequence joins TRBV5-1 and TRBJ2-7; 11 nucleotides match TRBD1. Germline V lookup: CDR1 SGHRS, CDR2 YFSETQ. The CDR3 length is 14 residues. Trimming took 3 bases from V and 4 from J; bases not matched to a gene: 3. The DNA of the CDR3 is TGCGCCAGCAGCTCCGGGACAGGGGGGTACGAGCAGTACTTC. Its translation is CASSSGTGGYEQYF.

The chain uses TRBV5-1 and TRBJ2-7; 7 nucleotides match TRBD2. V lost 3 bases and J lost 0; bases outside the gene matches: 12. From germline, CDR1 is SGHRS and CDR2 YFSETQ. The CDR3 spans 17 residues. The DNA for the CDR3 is TGCGCCAGCAGCTCGGGGGGTGCAGGGACGGGCTCCTACGAGCAGTACTTC. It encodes CASSSGGAGTGSYEQYF.